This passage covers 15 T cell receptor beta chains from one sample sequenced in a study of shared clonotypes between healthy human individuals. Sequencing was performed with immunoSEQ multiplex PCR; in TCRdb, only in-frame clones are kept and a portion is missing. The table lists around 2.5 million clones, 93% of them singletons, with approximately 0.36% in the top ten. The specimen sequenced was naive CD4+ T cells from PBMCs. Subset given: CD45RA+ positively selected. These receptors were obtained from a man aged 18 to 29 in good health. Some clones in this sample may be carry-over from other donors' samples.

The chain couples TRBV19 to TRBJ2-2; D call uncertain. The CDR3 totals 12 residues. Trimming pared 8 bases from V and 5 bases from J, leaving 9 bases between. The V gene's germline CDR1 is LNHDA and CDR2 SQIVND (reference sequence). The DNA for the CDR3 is TGTGCCAGTGGTGGAGTAACCGGGGAGCTGTTTTTT. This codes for CASGGVTGELFF.

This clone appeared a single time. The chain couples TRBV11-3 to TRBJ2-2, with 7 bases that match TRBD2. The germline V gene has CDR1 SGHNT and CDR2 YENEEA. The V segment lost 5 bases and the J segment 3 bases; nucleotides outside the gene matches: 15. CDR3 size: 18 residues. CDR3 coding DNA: TGTGCCAGCAGCAGAGGTAGAGGGTCTGCGGGAGACACCGGGGAGCTGTTTTTT. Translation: CASSRGRGSAGDTGELFF.

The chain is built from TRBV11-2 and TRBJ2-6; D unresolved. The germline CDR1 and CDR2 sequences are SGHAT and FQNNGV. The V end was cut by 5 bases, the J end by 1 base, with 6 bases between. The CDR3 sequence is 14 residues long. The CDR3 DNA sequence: TGTGCCAGCAGCCTACGGTCTGGGGCCAACGTCCTGACTTTC. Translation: CASSLRSGANVLTF.

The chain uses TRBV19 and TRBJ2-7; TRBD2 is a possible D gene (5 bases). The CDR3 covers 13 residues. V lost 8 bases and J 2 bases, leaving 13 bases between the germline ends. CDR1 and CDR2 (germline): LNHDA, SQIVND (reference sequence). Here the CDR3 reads CASRSSGTYEQYF. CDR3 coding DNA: TGTGCCAGTCGGTCCAGCGGTACCTACGAGCAGTACTTC.

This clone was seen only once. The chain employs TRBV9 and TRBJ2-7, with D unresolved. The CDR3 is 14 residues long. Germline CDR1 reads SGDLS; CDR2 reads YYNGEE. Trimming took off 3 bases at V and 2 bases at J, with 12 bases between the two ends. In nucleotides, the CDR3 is TGTGCCAGCAGCGGGGGTTGGGAAACCTACGAGCAGTACTTC. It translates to CASSGGWETYEQYF. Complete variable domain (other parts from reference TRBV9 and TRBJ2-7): DSGVTQTPKHLITATGQRVTLRCSPRSGDLSVYWYQQSLDQGLQFLIQYYNGEERAKGNILERFSAQQFPDLHSELNLSSLELGDSALYFCASSGGWETYEQYFGPGTRLTVT.

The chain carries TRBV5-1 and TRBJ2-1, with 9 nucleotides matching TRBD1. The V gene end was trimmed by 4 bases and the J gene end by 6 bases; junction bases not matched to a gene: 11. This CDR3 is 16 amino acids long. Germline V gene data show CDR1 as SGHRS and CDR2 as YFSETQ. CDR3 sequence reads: CASSPRGQGIINEQFF. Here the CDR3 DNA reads TGCGCCAGCAGCCCACGTGGACAGGGGATCATCAATGAGCAGTTCTTC.

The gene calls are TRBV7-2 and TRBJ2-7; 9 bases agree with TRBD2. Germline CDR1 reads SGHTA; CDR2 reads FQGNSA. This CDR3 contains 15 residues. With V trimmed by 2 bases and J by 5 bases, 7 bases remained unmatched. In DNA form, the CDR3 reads TGTGCCAGCAGCTTACAGGGGCGGGAGGGCCACGAGCAGTACTTC. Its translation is CASSLQGREGHEQYF.

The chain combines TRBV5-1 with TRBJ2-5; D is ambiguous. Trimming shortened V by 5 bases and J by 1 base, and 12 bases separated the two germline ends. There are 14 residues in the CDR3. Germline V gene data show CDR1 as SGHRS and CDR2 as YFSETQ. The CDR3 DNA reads TGCGCCAGCAGTCGGTCTTCCCCCCAAGAGACCCAGTACTTC. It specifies CASSRSSPQETQYF.

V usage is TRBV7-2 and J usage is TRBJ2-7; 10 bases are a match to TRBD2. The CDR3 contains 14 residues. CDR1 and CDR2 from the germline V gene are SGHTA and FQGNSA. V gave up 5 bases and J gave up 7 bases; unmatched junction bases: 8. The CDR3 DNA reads TGTGCCAGCAGCCCCCTAGCGGGAGCAGGGGAGCAGTACTTC. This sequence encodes CASSPLAGAGEQYF.

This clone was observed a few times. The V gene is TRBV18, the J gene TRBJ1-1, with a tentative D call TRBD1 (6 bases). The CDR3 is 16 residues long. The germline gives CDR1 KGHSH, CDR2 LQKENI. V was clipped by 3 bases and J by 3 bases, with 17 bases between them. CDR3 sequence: CASSPRTVTGDTEAFF. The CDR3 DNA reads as TGTGCCAGCTCACCTCGGACAGTGACGGGGGACACTGAAGCTTTCTTT. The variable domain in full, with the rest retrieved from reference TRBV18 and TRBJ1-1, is NAGVMQNPRHLVRRRGQEARLRCSPMKGHSHVYWYRQLPEEGLKFMVYLQKENIIDESGMPKERFSAEFPKEGPSILRIQQVVRGDSAAYFCASSPRTVTGDTEAFFGQGTRLTVV.

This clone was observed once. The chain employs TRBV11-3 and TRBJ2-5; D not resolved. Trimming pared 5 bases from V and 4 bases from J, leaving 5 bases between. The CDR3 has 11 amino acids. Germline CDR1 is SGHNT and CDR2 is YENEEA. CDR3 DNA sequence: TGTGCCAGCAGCAATCGAGAGACCCAGTACTTC. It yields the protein CASSNRETQYF.

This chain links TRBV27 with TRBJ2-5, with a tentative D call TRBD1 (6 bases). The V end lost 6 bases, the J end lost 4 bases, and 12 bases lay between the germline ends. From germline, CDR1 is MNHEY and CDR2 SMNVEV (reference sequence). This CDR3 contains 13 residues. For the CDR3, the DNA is TGTGCCAGCAGGGGCAGGGGAGTAGAGACCCAGTACTTC. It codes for CASRGRGVETQYF.

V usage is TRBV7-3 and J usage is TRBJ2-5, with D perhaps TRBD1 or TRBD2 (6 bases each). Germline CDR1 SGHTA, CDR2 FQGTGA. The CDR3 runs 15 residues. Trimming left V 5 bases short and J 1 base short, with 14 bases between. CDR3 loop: CASSPRGGSQETQYF. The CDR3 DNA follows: TGTGCCAGCAGCCCCAGGGGAGGTTCCCAAGAGACCCAGTACTTC.

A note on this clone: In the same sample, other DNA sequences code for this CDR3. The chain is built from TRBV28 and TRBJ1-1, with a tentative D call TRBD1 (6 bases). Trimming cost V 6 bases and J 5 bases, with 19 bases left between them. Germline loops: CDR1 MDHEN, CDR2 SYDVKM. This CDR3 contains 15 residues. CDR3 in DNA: TGTGCCAGCAGCTTGGGGGGCCGCCCGGGAACTGAAGCTTTCTTT. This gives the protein CASSLGGRPGTEAFF.

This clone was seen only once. This CDR3 is CASSILGGDTQYF. The CDR3 DNA reads as TGTGCCAGCAGCATTCTTGGGGGAGATACGCAGTATTTT. V usage is TRBV5-6 and J usage is TRBJ2-3, with D perhaps TRBD1 or TRBD2 (5 bases each). V was cut by 4 bases and J by 5 bases, with 11 bases left in between. There are 13 residues in the CDR3. Germline lookup yields CDR1 SGHDT and CDR2 YYEEEE.